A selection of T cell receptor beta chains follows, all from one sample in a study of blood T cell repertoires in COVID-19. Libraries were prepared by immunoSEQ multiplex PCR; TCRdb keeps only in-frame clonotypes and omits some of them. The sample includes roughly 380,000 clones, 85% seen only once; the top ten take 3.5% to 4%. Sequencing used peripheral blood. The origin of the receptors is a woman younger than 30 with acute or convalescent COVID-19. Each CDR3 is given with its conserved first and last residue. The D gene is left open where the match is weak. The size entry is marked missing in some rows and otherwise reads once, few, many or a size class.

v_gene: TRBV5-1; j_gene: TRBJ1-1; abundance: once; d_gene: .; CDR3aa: CASSLFSGWGNTEAFF; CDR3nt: TGCGCCAGCAGCTTGTTCTCAGGGTGGGGGAACACTGAAGCTTTCTTT
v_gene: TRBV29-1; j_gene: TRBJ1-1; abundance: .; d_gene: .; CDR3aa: CSVQQGSIIVTEAFF; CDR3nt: TGCAGCGTTCAGCAGGGGTCTATAATCGTTACTGAAGCTTTCTTT
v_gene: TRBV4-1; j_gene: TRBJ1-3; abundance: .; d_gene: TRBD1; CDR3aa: CASSHSLAKPGQGAPGNTIYF; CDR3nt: TGCGCCAGCAGCCATAGTTTAGCCAAGCCGGGACAGGGGGCACCTGGAAACACCATATATTTT
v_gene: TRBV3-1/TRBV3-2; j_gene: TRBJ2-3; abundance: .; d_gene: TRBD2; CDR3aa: CASSQGLAGGEDTQYF; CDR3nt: TGTGCCAGCAGCCAAGGGTTAGCGGGAGGGGAAGATACGCAGTATTTT
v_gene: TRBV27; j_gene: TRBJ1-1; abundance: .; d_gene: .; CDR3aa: CASSSLGLAVAFF; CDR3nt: TGTGCCAGCAGTTCCTTGGGTCTAGCTGTGGCTTTCTTT
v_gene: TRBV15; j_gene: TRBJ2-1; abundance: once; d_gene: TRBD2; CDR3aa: CATREGERELDNEQFF; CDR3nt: TGTGCCACCAGAGAGGGTGAGCGGGAGCTCGACAATGAGCAGTTCTTC
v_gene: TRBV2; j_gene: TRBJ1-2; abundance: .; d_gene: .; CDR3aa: CASSAEFHGYTF; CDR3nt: TGTGCCAGCAGTGCTGAGTTCCATGGCTACACCTTC
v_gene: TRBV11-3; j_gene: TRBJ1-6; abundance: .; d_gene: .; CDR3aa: CASIVPDSKNSSYNSPLHF; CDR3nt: TGTGCCAGCATCGTACCGGACTCGAAAAATAGCTCCTATAATTCACCCCTCCACTTT
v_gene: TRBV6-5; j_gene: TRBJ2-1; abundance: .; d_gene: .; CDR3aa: CASRRGNEQFF; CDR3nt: TGTGCCAGCAGAAGGGGAAATGAGCAGTTCTTC
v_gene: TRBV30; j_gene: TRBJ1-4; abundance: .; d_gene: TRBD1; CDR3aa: CAWSRGNYEKLFF; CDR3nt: TGTGCCTGGTCCAGGGGGAACTATGAAAAACTGTTTTTT
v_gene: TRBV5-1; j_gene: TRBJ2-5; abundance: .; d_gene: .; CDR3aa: CASSFGGKETQYF; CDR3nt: TGCGCCAGCAGCTTTGGCGGAAAAGAGACCCAGTACTTC
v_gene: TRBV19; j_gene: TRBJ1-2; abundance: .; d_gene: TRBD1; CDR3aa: CASRTGDGYGYTF; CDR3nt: TGTGCCAGTAGGACAGGGGATGGCTATGGCTACACCTTC
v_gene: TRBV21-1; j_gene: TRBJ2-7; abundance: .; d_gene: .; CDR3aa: CASSKFHRGYEQYF; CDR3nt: TGTGCCAGCAGCAAGTTTCACAGGGGTTACGAGCAGTACTTC
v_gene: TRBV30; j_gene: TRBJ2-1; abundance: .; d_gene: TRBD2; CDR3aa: CAWSVLGAGGRASYNEQFF; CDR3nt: TGTGCCTGGAGTGTACTCGGTGCGGGGGGGAGGGCGTCCTACAATGAGCAGTTCTTC
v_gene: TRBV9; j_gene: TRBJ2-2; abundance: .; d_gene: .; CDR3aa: CASSDGRSGELFF; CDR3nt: TGTGCCAGCAGCGACGGTCGGAGCGGGGAGCTGTTTTTT
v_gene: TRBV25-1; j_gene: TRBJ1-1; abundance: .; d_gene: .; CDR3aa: CASGGVGTEAFF; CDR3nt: TGTGCCAGTGGCGGGGTGGGCACTGAAGCTTTCTTT
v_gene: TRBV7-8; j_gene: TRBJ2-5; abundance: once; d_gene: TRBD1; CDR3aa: CASGDRLWETQYF; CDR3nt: TGTGCCAGTGGGGACAGATTGTGGGAGACCCAGTACTTC
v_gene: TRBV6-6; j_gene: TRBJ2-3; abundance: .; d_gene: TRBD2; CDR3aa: CASSYPSGGGADTQYF; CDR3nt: TGTGCCAGCAGTTACCCCAGCGGGGGCGGGGCAGATACGCAGTATTTT
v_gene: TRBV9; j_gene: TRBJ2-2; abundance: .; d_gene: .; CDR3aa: CASSVGANTGELFF; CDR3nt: TGTGCCAGCAGCGTAGGGGCCAACACCGGGGAGCTGTTTTTT
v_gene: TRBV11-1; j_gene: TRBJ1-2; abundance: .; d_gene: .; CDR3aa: CASSLGTAYGYTF; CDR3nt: TGTGCCAGCAGCTTAGGAACAGCTTATGGCTACACCTTC
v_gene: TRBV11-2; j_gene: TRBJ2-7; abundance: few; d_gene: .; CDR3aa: CASTHFRNEQYF; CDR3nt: TGTGCCAGCACCCACTTCCGTAACGAGCAGTACTTC
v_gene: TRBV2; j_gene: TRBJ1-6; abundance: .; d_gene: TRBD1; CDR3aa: CASNPGQGDSPLHF; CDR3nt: TGTGCCAGCAATCCGGGACAGGGGGATTCACCCCTCCACTTT
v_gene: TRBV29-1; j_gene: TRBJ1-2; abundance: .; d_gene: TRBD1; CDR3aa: CSVVGTGSLYTF; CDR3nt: TGCAGCGTTGTAGGGACAGGATCCCTCTACACCTTC
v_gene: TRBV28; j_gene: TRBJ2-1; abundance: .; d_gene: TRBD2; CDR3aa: CASKGTSGKDSYNEQFF; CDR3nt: TGTGCCAGCAAAGGGACTAGCGGGAAGGACTCCTACAATGAGCAGTTCTTC
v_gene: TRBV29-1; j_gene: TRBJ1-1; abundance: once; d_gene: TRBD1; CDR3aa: CSVSSAGGIDTEAFF; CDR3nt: TGCAGCGTTTCATCGGCAGGGGGCATTGACACTGAAGCTTTCTTT
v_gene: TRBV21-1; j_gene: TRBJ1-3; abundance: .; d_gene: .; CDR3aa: CASSAQSPGNTIYF; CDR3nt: TGTGCCAGCAGCGCCCAGTCTCCTGGAAACACCATATATTTT
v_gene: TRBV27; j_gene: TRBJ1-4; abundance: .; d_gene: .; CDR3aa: CASSRGTGGSNEKLFF; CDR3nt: TGTGCCAGCAGTCGTGGGACGGGCGGGAGTAATGAAAAACTGTTTTTT
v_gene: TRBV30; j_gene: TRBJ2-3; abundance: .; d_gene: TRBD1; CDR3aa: CASAGQGPDTQYF; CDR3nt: TGTGCCTCGGCCGGACAGGGACCAGATACGCAGTATTTT
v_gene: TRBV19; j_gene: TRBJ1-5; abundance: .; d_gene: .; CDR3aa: CASSPPGGQSNQPQHF; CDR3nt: TGTGCCAGTAGCCCTCCGGGGGGGCAGAGCAATCAGCCCCAGCATTTT
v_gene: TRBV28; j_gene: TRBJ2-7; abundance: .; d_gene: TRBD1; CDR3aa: CASSLIVQGASEQYF; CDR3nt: TGTGCCAGCAGTTTAATCGTCCAGGGGGCGTCAGAGCAGTACTTC
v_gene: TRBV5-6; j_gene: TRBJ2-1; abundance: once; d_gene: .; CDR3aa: CASSSGAHYNEQFF; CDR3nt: TGTGCCAGCAGCTCAGGGGCTCACTACAATGAGCAGTTCTTC